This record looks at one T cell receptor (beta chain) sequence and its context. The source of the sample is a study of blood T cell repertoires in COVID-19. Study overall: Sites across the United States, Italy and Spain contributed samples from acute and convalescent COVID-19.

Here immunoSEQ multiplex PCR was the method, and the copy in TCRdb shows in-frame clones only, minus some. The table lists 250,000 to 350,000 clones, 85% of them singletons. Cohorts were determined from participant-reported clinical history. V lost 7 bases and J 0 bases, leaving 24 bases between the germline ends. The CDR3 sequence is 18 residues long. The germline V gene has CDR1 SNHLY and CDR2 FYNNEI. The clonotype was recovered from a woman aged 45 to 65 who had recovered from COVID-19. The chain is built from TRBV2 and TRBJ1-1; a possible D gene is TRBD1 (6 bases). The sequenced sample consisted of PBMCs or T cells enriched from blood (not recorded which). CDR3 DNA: TGTGCCAGCACCGACCAGAGGGGGACCCGGGGCATGAACACTGAAGCTTTCTTT. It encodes CASTDQRGTRGMNTEAFF.